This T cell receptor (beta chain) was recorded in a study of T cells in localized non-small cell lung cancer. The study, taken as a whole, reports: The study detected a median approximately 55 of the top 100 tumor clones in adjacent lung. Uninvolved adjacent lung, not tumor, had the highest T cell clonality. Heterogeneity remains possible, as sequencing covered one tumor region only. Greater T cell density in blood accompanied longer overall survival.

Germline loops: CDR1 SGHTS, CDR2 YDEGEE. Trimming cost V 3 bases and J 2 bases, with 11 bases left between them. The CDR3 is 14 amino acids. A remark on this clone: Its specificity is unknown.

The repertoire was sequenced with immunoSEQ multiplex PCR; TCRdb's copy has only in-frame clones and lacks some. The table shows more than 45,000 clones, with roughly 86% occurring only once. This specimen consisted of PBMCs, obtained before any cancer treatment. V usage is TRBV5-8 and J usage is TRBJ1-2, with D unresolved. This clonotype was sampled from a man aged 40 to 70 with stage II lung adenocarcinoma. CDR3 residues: CASSWRTANYGYTF. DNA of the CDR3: TGTGCCAGCAGCTGGAGGACGGCCAACTATGGCTACACCTTC.